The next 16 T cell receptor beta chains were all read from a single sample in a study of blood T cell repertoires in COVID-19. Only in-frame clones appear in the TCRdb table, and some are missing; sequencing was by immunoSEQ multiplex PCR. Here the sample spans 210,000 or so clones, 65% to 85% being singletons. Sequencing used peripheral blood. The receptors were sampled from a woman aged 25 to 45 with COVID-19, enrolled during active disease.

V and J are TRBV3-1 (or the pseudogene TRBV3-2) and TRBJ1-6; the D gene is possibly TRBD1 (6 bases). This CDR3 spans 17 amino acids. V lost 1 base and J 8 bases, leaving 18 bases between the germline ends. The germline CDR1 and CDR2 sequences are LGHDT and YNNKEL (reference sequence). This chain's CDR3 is CASSQGGSGEVHSPLHF. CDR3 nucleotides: TGTGCCAGCAGCCAAGGGGGGTCAGGGGAAGTTCATTCACCCCTCCACTTT.

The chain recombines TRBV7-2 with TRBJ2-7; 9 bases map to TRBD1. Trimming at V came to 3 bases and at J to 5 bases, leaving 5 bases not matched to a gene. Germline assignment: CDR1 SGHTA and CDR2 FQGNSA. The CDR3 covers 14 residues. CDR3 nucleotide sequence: TGTGCCAGCAGCTTGGACAGGGGATCCGACGAGCAGTACTTC. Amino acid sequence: CASSLDRGSDEQYF.

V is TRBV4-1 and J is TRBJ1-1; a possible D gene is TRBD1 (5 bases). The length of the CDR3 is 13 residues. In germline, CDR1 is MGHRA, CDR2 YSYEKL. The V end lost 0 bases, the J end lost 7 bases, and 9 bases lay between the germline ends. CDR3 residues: CASSQDRGIEAFF. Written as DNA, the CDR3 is TGCGCCAGCAGCCAAGATCGGGGGATTGAAGCTTTCTTT.

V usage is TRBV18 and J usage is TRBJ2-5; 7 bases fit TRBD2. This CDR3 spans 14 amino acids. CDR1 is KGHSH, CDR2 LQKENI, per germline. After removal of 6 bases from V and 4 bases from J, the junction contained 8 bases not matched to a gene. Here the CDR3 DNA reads TGTGCCAGCTCCCAACTGGCTAGCGGAGAGACCCAGTACTTC. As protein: CASSQLASGETQYF.

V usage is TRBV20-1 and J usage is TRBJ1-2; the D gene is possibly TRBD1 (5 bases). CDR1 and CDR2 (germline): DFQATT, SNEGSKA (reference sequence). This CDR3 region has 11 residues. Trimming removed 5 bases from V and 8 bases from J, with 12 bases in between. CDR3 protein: CSASSGVGYTF. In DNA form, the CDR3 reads TGCAGTGCTTCGTCGGGGGTCGGCTACACCTTC.

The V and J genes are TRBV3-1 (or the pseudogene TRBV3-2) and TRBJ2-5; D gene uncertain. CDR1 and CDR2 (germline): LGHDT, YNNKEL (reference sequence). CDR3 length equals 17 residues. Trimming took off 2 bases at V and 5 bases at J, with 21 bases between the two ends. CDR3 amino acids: CASSQSGTTLIRETQYF. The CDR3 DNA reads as TGTGCCAGCAGCCAATCAGGAACAACCCTCATCAGGGAGACCCAGTACTTC.

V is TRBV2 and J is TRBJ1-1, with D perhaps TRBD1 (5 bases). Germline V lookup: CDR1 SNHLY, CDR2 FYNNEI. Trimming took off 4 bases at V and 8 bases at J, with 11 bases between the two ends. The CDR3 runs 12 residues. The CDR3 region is CASSADSDEAFF. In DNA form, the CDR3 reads TGTGCCAGCAGTGCAGACAGTGACGAAGCTTTCTTT.

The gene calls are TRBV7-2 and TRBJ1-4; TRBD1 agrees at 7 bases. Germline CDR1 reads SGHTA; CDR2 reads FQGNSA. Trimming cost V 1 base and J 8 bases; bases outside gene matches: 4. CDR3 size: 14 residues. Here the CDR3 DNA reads TGTGCCAGCAGCTTAGTTCAGACAGGGGAAAAACTGTTTTTT. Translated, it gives CASSLVQTGEKLFF.

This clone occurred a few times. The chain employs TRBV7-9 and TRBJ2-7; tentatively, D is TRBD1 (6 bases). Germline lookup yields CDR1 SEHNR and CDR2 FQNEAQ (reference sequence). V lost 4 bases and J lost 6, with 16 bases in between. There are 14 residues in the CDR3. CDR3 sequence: CASSSRAGEGEQYF. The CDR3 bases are TGTGCCAGCAGCTCAAGGGCAGGGGAAGGCGAGCAGTACTTC.

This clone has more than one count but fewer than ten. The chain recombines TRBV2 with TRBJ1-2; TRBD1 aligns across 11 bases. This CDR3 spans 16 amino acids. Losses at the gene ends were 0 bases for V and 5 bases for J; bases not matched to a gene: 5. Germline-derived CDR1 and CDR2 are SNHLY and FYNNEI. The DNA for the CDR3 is TGTGCCAGCAGTGAAGCCGGGACAGGGGGGGGTTATGGCTACACCTTC. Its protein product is CASSEAGTGGGYGYTF. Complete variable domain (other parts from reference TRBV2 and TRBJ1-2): EPEVTQTPSHQVTQMGQEVILRCVPISNHLYFYWYRQILGQKVEFLVSFYNNEISEKSEIFDDQFSVERPDGSNFTLKIRSTKLEDSAMYFCASSEAGTGGGYGYTFGSGTRLTVV.

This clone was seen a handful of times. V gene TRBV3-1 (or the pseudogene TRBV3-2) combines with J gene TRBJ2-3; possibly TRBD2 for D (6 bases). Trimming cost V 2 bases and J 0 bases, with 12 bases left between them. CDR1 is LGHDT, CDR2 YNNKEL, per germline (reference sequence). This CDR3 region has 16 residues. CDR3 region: CASSQRTTSSTDTQYF. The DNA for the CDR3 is TGTGCCAGCAGCCAACGGACTACCTCTAGCACAGATACGCAGTATTTT.

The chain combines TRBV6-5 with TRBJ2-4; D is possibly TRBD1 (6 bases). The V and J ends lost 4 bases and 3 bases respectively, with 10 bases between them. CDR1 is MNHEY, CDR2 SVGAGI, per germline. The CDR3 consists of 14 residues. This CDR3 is CASSSRDNKNIQYF. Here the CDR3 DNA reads TGTGCCAGCAGTTCCCGGGACAACAAAAACATTCAGTACTTC.

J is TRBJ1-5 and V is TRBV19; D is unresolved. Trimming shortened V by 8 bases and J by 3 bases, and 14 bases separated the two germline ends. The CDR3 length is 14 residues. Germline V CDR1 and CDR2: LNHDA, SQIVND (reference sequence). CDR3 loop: CASQPLDFNQPQHF. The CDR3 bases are TGTGCCAGTCAACCCTTGGACTTCAATCAGCCCCAGCATTTT.

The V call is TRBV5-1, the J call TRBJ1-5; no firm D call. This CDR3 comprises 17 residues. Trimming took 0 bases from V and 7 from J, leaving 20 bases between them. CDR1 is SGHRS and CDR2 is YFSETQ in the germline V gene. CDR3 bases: TGCGCCAGCAGCTTGGTGCGGGTGGATGGCGAACCCCAGCCCCAGCATTTT. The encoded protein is CASSLVRVDGEPQPQHF.

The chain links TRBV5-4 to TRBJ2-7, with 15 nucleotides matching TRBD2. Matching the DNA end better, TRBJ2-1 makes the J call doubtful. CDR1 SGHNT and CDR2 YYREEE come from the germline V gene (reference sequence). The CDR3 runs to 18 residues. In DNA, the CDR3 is TGTGCCAGCAGACCGGGACTAGCGGGAGGCAGCTCCTACAATGAGCAGTTCTTC. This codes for CASRPGLAGGSSYNEQFF.

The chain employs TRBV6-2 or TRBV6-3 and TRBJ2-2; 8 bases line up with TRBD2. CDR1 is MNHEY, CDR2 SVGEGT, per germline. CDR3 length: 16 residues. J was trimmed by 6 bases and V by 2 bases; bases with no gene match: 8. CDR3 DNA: TGTGCCAGCAGTTACCTCAGTAGCGGGATTTCCGGGGAGCTGTTTTTT. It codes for CASSYLSSGISGELFF.